The clone carrying this TCR beta chain was observed many times. What it recognizes is unknown. These data are taken from a study of neurological immune-mediated disorders. Whole-study results and caveats: The greatest degree of TCR clonal expansion was observed in HTLV-1-associated myelopathy, with the lowest in multiple sclerosis, below that of healthy controls.

The CDR3 length is 15 residues. V was shortened by 5 bases and J by 0 bases, with 13 bases between the two germline ends. Germline V CDR1 and CDR2: SGHVS, FNYEAQ. One entry per CDR3 protein results from TCRdb running MiXCR on the 5' RACE reads. The table lists roughly 88,000 distinct CDR3 sequences, around 3.6% of them singletons. The source of this sequence is a woman in her forties or fifties with multiple sclerosis. The chain couples TRBV7-6 to TRBJ1-1; D remains unclear. Sequencing input: PBMCs. The DNA for the CDR3 is TGTGCCAGCAGCCCGGGCCGGGCAATGAACACTGAAGCTTTCTTT. It yields the protein CASSPGRAMNTEAFF.